Listed below are T cell receptor beta chains from one sample, sequenced in a study of blood T cell repertoires in COVID-19. Profiling relied on immunoSEQ multiplex PCR, and the TCRdb table lists in-frame clones only, not all of them. The sample has about 210,000 clones, approximately 85% seen once. Sequences were obtained from peripheral blood. The source of these receptors is a woman in her sixties or seventies with COVID-19, enrolled during active disease. The CDR3 runs from the conserved cysteine through the conserved F or W. A D gene is named only where the DNA matches it firmly. For some rows the clone size is stated as once, few or many, or as a class when expanded; others skip it.

TRBV5-5	NA	NA	TRBJ1-5	CASSLIPENSNQPQHF	TGTGCCAGCAGCTTGATACCAGAAAATAGCAATCAGCCCCAGCATTTT
TRBV30	NA	once	TRBJ1-1	CAWSRRDTEAFF	TGTGCCTGGAGTCGACGGGACACTGAAGCTTTCTTT
TRBV9	NA	NA	TRBJ2-3	CASSRAQGLGTDTQYF	TGTGCCAGCAGCCGCGCCCAGGGGCTTGGCACAGATACGCAGTATTTT
TRBV6-6	NA	NA	TRBJ1-6	CASSPRTPQRVDNSPLHF	TGTGCCAGCAGTCCCCGGACCCCCCAGCGGGTTGATAATTCACCCCTCCACTTT
TRBV5-4	NA	NA	TRBJ1-6	CASSLETREDSPLHF	TGTGCCAGCAGCCTAGAGACACGGGAGGATTCACCCCTCCACTTT
TRBV4-1	TRBD1	NA	TRBJ1-2	CASSQGQGQAYGYTF	TGCGCCAGCAGCCAAGGGCAGGGACAGGCCTATGGCTACACCTTC
TRBV7-3	TRBD2	NA	TRBJ2-1	CASSPGLTSGGPAGVF	TGTGCCAGCAGCCCAGGACTGACTAGCGGGGGGCCTGCAGGCGTCTTC
TRBV5-1	NA	NA	TRBJ1-1	CASSLDWGPGAEAFF	TGCGCCAGCAGCTTGGATTGGGGCCCGGGCGCTGAAGCTTTCTTT
TRBV21-1	NA	NA	TRBJ2-5	CASSRGWRAETQYF	TGTGCCAGCAGCAGGGGATGGAGGGCAGAGACCCAGTACTTC
TRBV7-6	TRBD2	NA	TRBJ2-1	CASSLVSGGFDEQFF	TGTGCCAGCAGCTTAGTGAGCGGGGGGTTCGATGAGCAGTTCTTC
TRBV24-1	TRBD1	once	TRBJ2-1	CATSDGTGGYYNEQFF	TGTGCCACCAGTGATGGGACAGGGGGCTACTACAATGAGCAGTTCTTC
TRBV2	NA	NA	TRBJ1-5	CASSDPPGGQPQHF	TGTGCCAGCAGTGACCCCCCTGGAGGTCAGCCCCAGCATTTT
TRBV6-5	NA	once	TRBJ2-1	CASRRDISSYNEQFF	TGTGCCAGCAGACGGGACATTAGCTCCTACAATGAGCAGTTCTTC
TRBV4-2	TRBD2	NA	TRBJ2-2	CASSLKSGGGDTGELFF	TGTGCCAGCAGCCTCAAATCGGGAGGCGGGGACACCGGGGAGCTGTTTTTT
TRBV19	TRBD1	NA	TRBJ1-6	CASSLSGTGGNSPLHF	TGTGCCAGTAGTCTCTCCGGGACAGGGGGCAATTCACCCCTCCACTTT
TRBV18	NA	NA	TRBJ1-4	CASSPASGDEKLFF	TGTGCCAGCTCACCGGCCTCGGGGGATGAAAAACTGTTTTTT
TRBV19	TRBD2	NA	TRBJ2-1	CATGLAYNEQFF	TGTGCCACGGGACTAGCCTACAATGAGCAGTTCTTC
TRBV11-3	TRBD1	NA	TRBJ1-1	CASSLRQGVPEAFF	TGTGCCAGCAGCCTCAGACAGGGGGTCCCTGAAGCTTTCTTT
TRBV12-2	NA	NA	TRBJ2-2	CASRPRGGPDGELFF	TGTGCAAGTCGCCCAAGGGGGGGGCCGGACGGGGAGCTGTTTTTT
TRBV19	TRBD1	NA	TRBJ1-6	CASSPFGGQGASTSPLHF	TGTGCCAGTAGTCCCTTTGGCGGACAGGGTGCTTCTACGTCACCCCTCCACTTT
TRBV19	NA	NA	TRBJ1-3	CALPGDRNTIYF	TGTGCCCTCCCGGGGGACCGAAACACCATATATTTT
TRBV3-1/TRBV3-2	TRBD1	few	TRBJ2-1	CASSQDPTGKYNEQFF	TGTGCCAGCAGCCAAGATCCGACAGGGAAATACAATGAGCAGTTCTTC
TRBV30	NA	NA	TRBJ2-7	CAWSARGGLSRSYEQYF	TGTGCCTGGAGCGCGAGGGGGGGCCTTAGCCGATCCTACGAGCAGTACTTC
TRBV3-1/TRBV3-2	TRBD2	NA	TRBJ2-1	CASSQRFSGRQDEQFF	TGTGCCAGCAGCCAACGATTTAGCGGGAGACAGGATGAGCAGTTCTTC
TRBV7-9	TRBD1	few	TRBJ2-5	CASSFFTQGARETQYF	TGTGCCAGCAGCTTCTTTACCCAGGGGGCAAGAGAGACCCAGTACTTC
TRBV7-2	NA	NA	TRBJ2-7	CASSLEAGSYEQYF	TGTGCCAGCAGCTTAGAGGCAGGCTCCTACGAGCAGTACTTC
TRBV28	NA	NA	TRBJ2-5	CASSIAETQYF	TGTGCCAGCAGTATTGCGGAGACCCAGTACTTC
TRBV24-1	NA	NA	TRBJ1-5	CATSDSQGFWNQPQHF	TGTGCCACCAGTGATAGCCAGGGCTTTTGGAATCAGCCCCAGCATTTT
TRBV4-3	TRBD1	NA	TRBJ1-4	CASSQGVTGPGEKLFF	TGCGCCAGCAGCCAAGGGGTGACAGGGCCGGGGGAAAAACTGTTTTTT
TRBV7-2	TRBD1	few	TRBJ1-6	CASSLRQGSNSPLHF	TGTGCCAGCAGCCTTAGACAGGGGTCGAACTCACCCCTCCACTTT
TRBV2	TRBD1	NA	TRBJ2-5	CASSGEATGVETQYF	TGTGCCAGCAGTGGAGAGGCGACAGGGGTCGAGACCCAGTACTTC
TRBV2	NA	NA	TRBJ2-7	CASRFRQLAYEQYF	TGTGCCAGCAGGTTCCGACAGTTGGCCTACGAGCAGTACTTC
TRBV27	NA	NA	TRBJ1-4	CASSLRANEKLFF	TGTGCCAGCAGTTTACGGGCTAATGAAAAACTGTTTTTT
TRBV4-3	TRBD1	NA	TRBJ1-2	CASSQDLTGDYGYTF	TGCGCCAGCAGCCAAGATCTCACAGGGGACTATGGCTACACCTTC
TRBV7-9	TRBD1	NA	TRBJ1-2	CASSLGIGQGAMGYTF	TGTGCCAGCAGCTTGGGGATCGGACAGGGGGCGATGGGCTACACCTTC
TRBV6-5	NA	NA	TRBJ1-2	CASSYSRGPGDGYTF	TGTGCCAGCAGTTACTCGAGAGGTCCGGGGGATGGCTACACCTTC
TRBV6-5	NA	NA	TRBJ1-2	CASIGYRDGYGYTF	TGTGCCAGCATCGGATACAGGGACGGCTATGGCTACACCTTC
TRBV6-6	NA	NA	TRBJ1-1	CASSLDWNTEAFF	TGTGCCAGCAGCCTGGACTGGAACACTGAAGCTTTCTTT
TRBV12-5	NA	NA	TRBJ1-1	CASGLVRTEAFF	TGTGCTAGTGGTTTGGTACGGACTGAAGCTTTCTTT
TRBV19	TRBD1	NA	TRBJ2-7	CASSIVRGQPEEQYF	TGTGCCAGTAGTATAGTCAGGGGACAGCCAGAAGAGCAGTACTTC
TRBV6-2/TRBV6-3	NA	NA	TRBJ1-1	CASSYSTAEAFF	TGTGCCAGCAGTTATAGCACGGCCGAAGCTTTCTTT
TRBV6-2/TRBV6-3	TRBD2	NA	TRBJ2-3	CASSQLRTSGRAPTQYF	TGTGCCAGCAGCCAACTCAGGACTAGCGGGAGGGCCCCCACGCAGTATTTT
TRBV6-2/TRBV6-3	NA	NA	TRBJ1-1	CASSYGGNAPNTEAFF	TGTGCCAGCAGTTACGGGGGGAATGCCCCGAACACTGAAGCTTTCTTT
TRBV24-1	TRBD2	NA	TRBJ2-5	CATSELAGGTQYF	TGTGCCACCAGTGAACTAGCGGGAGGGACCCAGTACTTC
TRBV4-3	NA	many	TRBJ1-3	CASSQDTDRHGNTIYF	TGCGCCAGCAGCCAAGATACAGACAGGCACGGAAACACCATATATTTT
TRBV7-7	TRBD2	NA	TRBJ2-1	CASSLAQRGPYNEQFF	TGTGCTAGCAGCTTAGCTCAGCGGGGGCCCTACAATGAGCAGTTCTTC
TRBV7-2	TRBD1	NA	TRBJ2-7	CASSPRTGKGYEQYF	TGTGCCAGCAGCCCGAGGACAGGGAAAGGCTACGAGCAGTACTTC
TRBV19	TRBD2	NA	TRBJ2-1	CASSIYAGGPVNEQFF	TGTGCCAGTAGTATTTACGCGGGGGGGCCTGTCAATGAGCAGTTCTTC
TRBV12-3/TRBV12-4	NA	once	TRBJ1-2	CASRSLGGYGYTF	TGTGCCAGCAGGAGTCTAGGAGGCTATGGCTACACCTTC
TRBV12-3/TRBV12-4	NA	NA	TRBJ1-1	CASSLTGNTEAFF	TGTGCCAGCAGTCTGACGGGGAACACTGAAGCTTTCTTT
TRBV7-9	TRBD1	NA	TRBJ2-7	CASSSGQGSYEQYF	TGTGCCAGCAGCTCCGGACAGGGCTCCTACGAGCAGTACTTC
TRBV5-6	NA	NA	TRBJ2-3	CASSSERTGTDTQYF	TGTGCCAGCAGCTCCGAACGGACAGGCACAGATACGCAGTATTTT
TRBV10-3	TRBD1	few	TRBJ1-3	CAISDHRGLVGNTIYF	TGTGCCATCAGTGACCACAGGGGGCTAGTTGGAAACACCATATATTTT
TRBV19	NA	NA	TRBJ1-6	CATKSSYNSPLHF	TGTGCCACGAAGAGCTCCTATAATTCACCCCTCCACTTT